This record looks at one T cell receptor (beta chain) sequence and its context. Original handling: Lowest detectable productive clonotype frequency was 2.59 x 10-5. Sequencing was performed with immunoSEQ multiplex PCR; in TCRdb, only in-frame clones are kept and a portion is missing. That table furnishes V, J and clone size, whereas the DNA furnished D and trimming. This table holds roughly 34,000 clones, just over 75% found once. The data were obtained in a study of STAT5B mutations in CD4+ large granular lymphocyte leukemia. This clonotype originated in a human donor in good health. Sample: CD4+ T cells from blood buffy coats.

CDR3 in DNA: TGTGCCAGAAAGGCAAAGAGCGGGGATAACTACAGCACAGATACGCAGTATTTT. This sequence encodes CARKAKSGDNYSTDTQYF. The chain employs TRBV27 and TRBJ2-3, with 7 bases lining up with TRBD2. The CDR3 loop spans 18 amino acids. CDR1 is MNHEY, CDR2 SMNVEV, per germline (reference sequence). V was clipped by 9 bases and J by 0 bases; unmatched bases: 18.